This TCR beta chain stems from a study of T-cell memory formation after mild COVID-19. Study context: For the most part, TCR clusters were specific to one donor. Findings and caveats of the study: Clones contracting day 15 to 85 were balanced CD4/CD8; later expanders leaned CD4+.

In the case of this clonotype: Its antigen remains unknown.

A single record per CDR3 protein comes from TCRdb applying MiXCR to the 5' RACE reads. Of 400,000 or so distinct CDR3 sequences listed, 20% are singletons. The CDR3 is 15 amino acids. Germline values: CDR1 SEHNR, CDR2 FQNEAQ (reference sequence). V lost 7 bases and J 0 bases, leaving 15 bases between the germline ends. The TCR sequence derives from an adult woman who had mild COVID-19 (a few samples of this study predate the infection). Cell type and time point are not known. The sequenced sample was PBMCs or a T cell subset sorted from them (not recorded which). This chain links TRBV7-9 with TRBJ1-2; the D is unclear. The CDR3 nucleotides are TGTGCCAGCATACTTGACGGGGTCGCTAACTATGGCTACACCTTC. Translating gives CASILDGVANYGYTF.